One T cell receptor beta chain is described in this entry. This entry comes from a study of T-cell reconstitution after alpha-beta-depleted transplantation in children. Unique molecular identifiers featured in how the TCRbeta library was prepared. One entry per CDR3 protein, called by TCRdb with MiXCR from the PCR reads. This table has about 460,000 distinct CDR3 sequences, 12% appearing once. Specimen: PBMCs from the stem cell graft donor, collected from the stem cell graft. The receptor's source is a human donor who donated a stem cell graft to a child with combined immunodeficiency.

This CDR3 is CASSLMPGDHEQYF. CDR3 bases: TGTGCCAGCAGCTTAATGCCAGGGGACCACGAGCAGTACTTC. V is TRBV7-3 and J is TRBJ2-7; maybe TRBD1 (6 bases). Per the germline V gene, CDR1 is SGHTA and CDR2 is FQGTGA. The CDR3 covers 14 residues. The V gene lost 1 base and the J gene lost 5 bases, with 12 bases spanning the gap.